The 11 T cell receptor beta chains below all came from one sample that was sequenced in a study of cytomegalovirus exposure and HLA in healthy donors. A multiplex PCR was run with 60 Vbeta primers and 13 Jbeta primers. Here immunoSEQ multiplex PCR was the method, and the copy in TCRdb shows in-frame clones only, minus some. The sample records fewer than 250,000 clones, roughly four fifths being singletons. Sequences were obtained from PBMCs. The origin of the receptors is a girl between 10 and 17 years old in good health and CMV-seronegative.

The chain recombines TRBV19 with TRBJ2-2, with TRBD1 matching 9 bases. The trim removed 5 bases at V and 8 bases at J, leaving 9 bases unmatched. CDR1 LNHDA and CDR2 SQIVND come from the germline V gene (reference sequence). The CDR3 totals 15 residues. CDR3 in DNA: TGTGCCAGTAGTCGTGACAGGGGGTATGCGGGGGAGCTGTTTTTT. Its translation: CASSRDRGYAGELFF.

J is TRBJ2-7 and V is TRBV27; TRBD1 matches at 8 bases. Trimming cost V 1 base and J 4 bases; bases outside gene matches: 12. Looked up from germline, CDR1 is MNHEY and CDR2 is SMNVEV (reference sequence). This CDR3 is built from 17 residues. CDR3 amino acids: CASSLYPGQGRSYEQYF. The CDR3 DNA sequence: TGTGCCAGCAGTTTATACCCCGGACAGGGTCGGTCTTACGAGCAGTACTTC.

This chain links TRBV30 with TRBJ2-5; 8 bases agree with TRBD2. The junction had 5 bases not matched to a gene; V was cut back by 0 bases and J by 5 bases. CDR3 size: 14 residues. CDR1 is GTSNPN and CDR2 is SVGIG in the germline V gene (reference sequence). In DNA form, the CDR3 reads TGTGCCTGGAGTGTACGCGGGGGGACGGAGACCCAGTACTTC. It encodes CAWSVRGGTETQYF.

This clone appeared once. The same CDR3 arises from other DNA sequences in this sample as well. The chain is built from TRBV4-3 and TRBJ1-2; 12 bases fit TRBD1. V was clipped by 0 bases and J by 8 bases; unmatched bases: 13. The CDR3 length is 18 residues. Germline CDR1 and CDR2: LGHNA and YSLEER. The CDR3: CASSQDWGQGAMIRGYTF. Written as DNA, the CDR3 is TGCGCCAGCAGCCAAGATTGGGGACAGGGGGCGATGATTAGGGGCTACACCTTC.

The chain joins TRBV28 to TRBJ2-6; 10 bases match TRBD1. This CDR3 contains 16 residues. CDR1 is MDHEN, CDR2 SYDVKM, per germline. Unmatched junction bases numbered 6, after V lost 10 bases and J lost 0 bases. The CDR3 is CATKDRGNSGANVLTF. In nucleotides, the CDR3 is TGTGCCACCAAGGACAGGGGGAACTCTGGGGCCAACGTCCTGACTTTC.

The V gene is TRBV7-2, the J gene TRBJ1-2; tentative D call: TRBD1 (5 bases). Per the germline V gene, CDR1 is SGHTA and CDR2 is FQGNSA. V was clipped by 5 bases and J by 1 base, with 23 bases between them. The CDR3 runs 18 residues. The chain's CDR3 is CASSNGGRVAYFNYGYTF. The CDR3, as DNA: TGTGCCAGCAGCAACGGCGGCAGGGTGGCTTATTTTAACTATGGCTACACCTTC.

The rearrangement joins TRBV5-1 to TRBJ1-2; D is ambiguous. The germline V and J ends were trimmed by 1 base and 3 bases, with 7 bases remaining between them. Germline V gives CDR1 SGHRS, CDR2 YFSETQ. This CDR3 contains 13 residues. CDR3 sequence (DNA): TGCGCCAGCAGCTTGTCGAGTGACTATGGCTACACCTTC. As protein: CASSLSSDYGYTF.

The rearrangement joins TRBV7-9 to TRBJ1-2, with 9 bases that match TRBD1. This CDR3 has 13 residues. Germline CDR1 reads SEHNR; CDR2 reads FQNEAQ (reference sequence). Trimming removed 5 bases from V and 5 bases from J; junction bases left unmatched: 3. The CDR3 sequence: CASSAGQGYGYTF. The CDR3 nucleotides read TGTGCCAGCAGCGCCGGACAGGGGTATGGCTACACCTTC. The whole variable domain, filled in from reference TRBV7-9 and TRBJ1-2, reads DTGVSQNPRHKITKRGQNVTFRCDPISEHNRLYWYRQTLGQGPEFLTYFQNEAQLEKSRLLSDRFSAERPKGSFSTLEIQRTEQGDSAMYLCASSAGQGYGYTFGSGTRLTVV.

This clone was observed a few times. V is TRBV5-1 and J is TRBJ2-4; maybe TRBD2 (6 bases). V was clipped by 3 bases and J by 7 bases, with 14 bases between them. Germline CDR1 SGHRS, CDR2 YFSETQ. CDR3 length equals 14 residues. The CDR3 is CASSYYSEGNIQYF. CDR3 nucleotides: TGCGCCAGCAGCTATTACTCGGAGGGGAACATTCAGTACTTC. Filled out from reference TRBV5-1 and TRBJ2-4, the complete variable domain reads KAGVTQTPRYLIKTRGQQVTLSCSPISGHRSVSWYQQTPGQGLQFLFEYFSETQRNKGNFPGRFSGRQFSNSRSEMNVSTLELGDSALYLCASSYYSEGNIQYFGAGTRLSVL.

This rearrangement joins TRBV28 to TRBJ2-3, with a tentative D call TRBD2 (5 bases). The CDR3 has 13 amino acids. The germline V and J ends were trimmed by 11 bases and 3 bases, with 15 bases remaining between them. CDR1 is MDHEN and CDR2 is SYDVKM in the germline V gene. CDR3 protein: CASEAEQTDTQYF. For the CDR3, the DNA is TGTGCCTCGGAAGCGGAACAGACAGATACGCAGTATTTT.

This chain connects TRBV4-1 to TRBJ2-7, with 7 bases lining up with TRBD1. V lost 0 bases to trimming and J lost 3 bases; unmatched junction nucleotides: 14. CDR3 size: 18 residues. From germline, CDR1 is MGHRA and CDR2 YSYEKL. The CDR3 protein is CASSQDLLVGGRNYEQYF. The CDR3 nucleotides read TGCGCCAGCAGCCAAGATCTATTGGTAGGGGGCCGAAACTACGAGCAGTACTTC.